This T cell receptor beta chain was obtained from a study of cytomegalovirus exposure and HLA in healthy donors. Study-wide context: Earlier, 150 million to 200 million T cells were analyzed, and 117 million unique TCR beta sequences were found among them. Out of 398 genotyped donors, about 81% belonged to the Caucasian-associated ancestry cluster.

It was with 60 Vbeta and 13 Jbeta primers that the PCR ran. Sequenced by immunoSEQ multiplex PCR; TCRdb stores in-frame clones only, minus some. The top ten clones hold roughly 1.3% of a sample with approximately 88,000 clones, 76% of them seen once. Germline values: CDR1 MDHEN, CDR2 SYDVKM. V shed 4 bases, J shed 5 bases, and the junction held 6 bases outside the gene matches. This CDR3 has 15 residues. The sequence was collected from a male donor in good health and CMV-seronegative. The chain carries TRBV28 and TRBJ1-3; 9 bases fit TRBD1. Sequences were obtained from PBMCs. CDR3 protein: CASSSAGQGRNTIYF. CDR3 DNA sequence: TGTGCCAGCAGTTCAGCAGGACAGGGGAGAAACACCATATATTTT.